The 7 T cell receptor beta chains given below trace back to one sample, sequenced in a study of technical replicates of blood from a handful of donors (dated by TCRdb to the late 2010s). Receptor libraries were prepared by the immunoSEQ multiplex PCR assay. TCRdb obtained this table from immuneACCESS and retained in-frame rearrangements with V and J assigned. These tables miss some clones; where compared with another copy, unresolved V genes account for less than half of the shortfall, and the remainder is unexplained. The sample table holds just under 100,000 clones, of which about 95% were seen once. The ten largest clonotypes hold 0.2% to 0.25% of the sample. Sequences were obtained from T cells isolated from PBMCs. Receptor source: a human donor in good health.

The rearrangement joins TRBV18 to TRBJ1-1; perhaps TRBD1 as D (5 bases). This CDR3 is built from 15 residues. Deletions cut 3 bases from V and 1 base from J, with 12 bases between. Per the germline V gene, CDR1 is KGHSH and CDR2 is LQKENI. This chain's CDR3 is CASSPLGGENTEAFF. CDR3 sequence (DNA): TGTGCCAGCTCACCCTTAGGAGGGGAGAACACTGAAGCTTTCTTT.

The sample holds one count of this clone. This chain uses TRBV7-9 with TRBJ1-2, with D uncertain. This CDR3 comprises 13 residues. Trimming stripped 3 bases from V and 8 bases from J, with 13 bases between. The V gene's germline CDR1 is SEHNR and CDR2 FQNEAQ (reference sequence). The CDR3 loop reads CASSFTERHGYTF. The DNA of the CDR3 is TGTGCCAGCAGCTTTACCGAGCGTCACGGCTACACCTTC.

The CDR3 sequence: CASSLSRGQGRSEQYF. The CDR3 DNA follows: TGTGCCAGCAGTTTAAGTCGTGGACAGGGACGTAGCGAGCAGTACTTC. The chain combines TRBV27 with TRBJ2-7; TRBD1 agrees at 8 bases. Germline V gene sequence: CDR1 MNHEY, CDR2 SMNVEV (reference sequence). V shed 2 bases and J 6 bases; nucleotides not matched to a gene: 12. The CDR3 totals 16 residues.

The chain employs TRBV19 and TRBJ2-2; a possible D gene is TRBD2 (6 bases). V gave up 5 bases and J gave up 5 bases, with 12 bases separating them. Germline CDR1 reads LNHDA; CDR2 reads SQIVND (reference sequence). The CDR3 is 14 amino acids. The CDR3 reads CASSGGIGTGELFF. CDR3 DNA sequence: TGTGCCAGTAGTGGGGGGATAGGAACCGGGGAGCTGTTTTTT.

V is TRBV25-1 and J is TRBJ1-1, with TRBD1 matching 7 bases. Germline CDR1 reads MGHDK; CDR2 reads SYGVNS. The V and J ends lost 2 bases and 3 bases, in that order; junction bases with no gene match: 3. The CDR3 contains 14 residues. The CDR3 DNA follows: TGTGCCAGCAGTGAACCCGGACAGGACACTGAAGCTTTCTTT. Translated, it gives CASSEPGQDTEAFF.

The chain combines TRBV9 with TRBJ2-1, with 8 positions matching TRBD2. This CDR3 comprises 15 residues. The germline gives CDR1 SGDLS, CDR2 YYNGEE. J was trimmed by 7 bases and V by 4 bases; bases with no gene match: 10. DNA of the CDR3: TGTGCCAGCAGCCCCGGAGCGGGAGTGGGTAATGAGCAGTTCTTC. Protein: CASSPGAGVGNEQFF.

This clone was counted a single time. This sequence joins TRBV27 and TRBJ1-2; 8 nucleotides match TRBD1. CDR3 length: 15 amino acids. Germline CDR1 reads MNHEY; CDR2 reads SMNVEV (reference sequence). V lost 3 bases to trimming and J lost 4 bases; unmatched junction nucleotides: 7. The CDR3 DNA is TGTGCCAGCAGTTTTCGGGCAGGGGGCGGCTATGGCTACACCTTC. Translating gives CASSFRAGGGYGYTF.